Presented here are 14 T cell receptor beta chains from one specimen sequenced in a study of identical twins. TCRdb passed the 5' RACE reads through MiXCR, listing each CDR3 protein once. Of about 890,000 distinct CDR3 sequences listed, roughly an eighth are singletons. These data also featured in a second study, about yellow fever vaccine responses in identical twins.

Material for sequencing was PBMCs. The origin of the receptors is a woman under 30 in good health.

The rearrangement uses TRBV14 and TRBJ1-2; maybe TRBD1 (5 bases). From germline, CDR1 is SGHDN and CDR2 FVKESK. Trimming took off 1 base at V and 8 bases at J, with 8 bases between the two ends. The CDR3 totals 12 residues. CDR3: CASSQAEGGYTF. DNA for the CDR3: TGTGCCAGCAGCCAAGCTGAGGGGGGCTACACCTTC.

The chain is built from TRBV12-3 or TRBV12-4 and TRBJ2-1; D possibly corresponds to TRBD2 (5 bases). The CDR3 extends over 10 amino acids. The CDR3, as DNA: TGTGCTAGCGCATACGATGAGCAGTTCTTC. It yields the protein CASAYDEQFF.

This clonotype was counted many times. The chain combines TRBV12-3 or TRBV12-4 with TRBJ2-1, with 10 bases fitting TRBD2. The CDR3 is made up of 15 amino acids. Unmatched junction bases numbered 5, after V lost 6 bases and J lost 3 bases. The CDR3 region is CASSPTSGLYNEQFF. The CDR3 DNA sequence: TGTGCCAGCAGCCCGACTAGCGGGCTCTACAATGAGCAGTTCTTC.

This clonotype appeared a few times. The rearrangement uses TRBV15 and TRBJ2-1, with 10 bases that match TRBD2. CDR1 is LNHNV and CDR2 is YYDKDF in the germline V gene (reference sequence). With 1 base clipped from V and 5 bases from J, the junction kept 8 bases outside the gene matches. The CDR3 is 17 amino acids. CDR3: CATSRVVLAGEDNEQFF. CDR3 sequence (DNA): TGTGCCACCAGCAGAGTCGTCCTAGCGGGAGAAGACAATGAGCAGTTCTTC.

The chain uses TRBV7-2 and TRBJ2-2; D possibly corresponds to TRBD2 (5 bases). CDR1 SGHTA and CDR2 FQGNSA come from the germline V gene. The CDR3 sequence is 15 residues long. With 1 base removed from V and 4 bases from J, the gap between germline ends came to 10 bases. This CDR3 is CASSLDWGATGELFF. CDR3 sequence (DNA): TGTGCCAGCAGCTTAGATTGGGGAGCCACCGGGGAGCTGTTTTTT.

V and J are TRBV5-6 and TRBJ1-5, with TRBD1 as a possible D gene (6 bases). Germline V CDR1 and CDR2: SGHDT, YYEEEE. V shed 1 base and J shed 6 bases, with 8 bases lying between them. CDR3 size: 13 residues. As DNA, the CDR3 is TGTGCCAGCAGCTTGTGGGGGCTTCAGCCCCAGCATTTT. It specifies CASSLWGLQPQHF.

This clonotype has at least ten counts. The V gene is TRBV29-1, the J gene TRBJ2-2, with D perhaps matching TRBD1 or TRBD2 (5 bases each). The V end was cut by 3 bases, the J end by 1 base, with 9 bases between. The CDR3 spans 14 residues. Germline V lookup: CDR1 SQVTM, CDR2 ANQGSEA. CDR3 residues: CSVEGTVNTGELFF. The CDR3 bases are TGCAGCGTTGAGGGGACGGTGAACACCGGGGAGCTGTTTTTT.

CDR3 residues: CSAWTGGGYEQYF. The CDR3 DNA reads TGCAGTGCCTGGACAGGGGGAGGCTACGAGCAGTACTTC. The genes are TRBV20-1 and TRBJ2-7; 10 positions agree with TRBD1. V shed 6 bases and J 3 bases; nucleotides not matched to a gene: 5. This CDR3 has 13 residues. The germline CDR1 and CDR2 sequences are DFQATT and SNEGSKA (reference sequence).

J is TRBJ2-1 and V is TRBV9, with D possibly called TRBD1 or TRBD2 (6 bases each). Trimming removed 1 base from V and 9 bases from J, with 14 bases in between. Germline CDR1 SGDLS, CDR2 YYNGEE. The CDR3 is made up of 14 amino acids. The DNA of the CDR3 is TGTGCCAGCAGCGTAAGCTCGAAGGGGGGTGAGCAGTTCTTC. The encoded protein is CASSVSSKGGEQFF.

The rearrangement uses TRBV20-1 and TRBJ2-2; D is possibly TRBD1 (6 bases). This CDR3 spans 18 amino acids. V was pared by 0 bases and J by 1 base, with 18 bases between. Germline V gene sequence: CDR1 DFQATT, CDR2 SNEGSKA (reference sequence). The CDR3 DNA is TGCAGTGCTAGAGATCGCGCCACAGGGCCGGTGAACACCGGGGAGCTGTTTTTT. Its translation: CSARDRATGPVNTGELFF.

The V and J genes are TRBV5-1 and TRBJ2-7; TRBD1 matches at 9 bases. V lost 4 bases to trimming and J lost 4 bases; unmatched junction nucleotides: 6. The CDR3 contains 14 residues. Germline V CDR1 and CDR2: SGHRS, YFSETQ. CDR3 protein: CASSGRDRVYEQYF. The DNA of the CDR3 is TGCGCCAGCAGCGGCCGGGACAGGGTGTACGAGCAGTACTTC.

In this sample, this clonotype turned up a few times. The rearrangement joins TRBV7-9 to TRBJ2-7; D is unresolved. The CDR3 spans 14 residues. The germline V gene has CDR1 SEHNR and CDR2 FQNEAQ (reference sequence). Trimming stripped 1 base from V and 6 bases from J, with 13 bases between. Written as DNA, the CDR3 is TGTGCCAGCAGCTTAGATGAGACCCCCGGCGAGCAGTACTTC. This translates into CASSLDETPGEQYF.

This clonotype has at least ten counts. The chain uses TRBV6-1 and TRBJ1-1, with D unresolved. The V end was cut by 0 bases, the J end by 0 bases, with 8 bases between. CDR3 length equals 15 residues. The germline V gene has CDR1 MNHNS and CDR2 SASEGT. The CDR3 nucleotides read TGTGCCAGCAGTGAAGCACTAAGTATGAACACTGAAGCTTTCTTT. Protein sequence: CASSEALSMNTEAFF.

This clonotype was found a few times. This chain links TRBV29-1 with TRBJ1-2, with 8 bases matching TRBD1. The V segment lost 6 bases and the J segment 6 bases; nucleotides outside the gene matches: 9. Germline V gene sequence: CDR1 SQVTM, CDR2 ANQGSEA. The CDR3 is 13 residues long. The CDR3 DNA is TGCAGCGTCGGCCGAGCAGGGGGCGATGGCTACACCTTC. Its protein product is CSVGRAGGDGYTF.